This TCR beta chain was observed in a study of molecular identifiers for immune sequencing clone quantification. From the PCR reads, TCRdb called clonotypes with MiXCR, one entry per CDR3 protein. The sample includes around 300,000 distinct CDR3 sequences, roughly 23% of them seen just once. The CDR3 has 15 amino acids. The trim removed 5 bases at V and 3 bases at J, leaving 8 bases unmatched. Germline V lookup: CDR1 DFQATT, CDR2 SNEGSKA (reference sequence). V gene TRBV20-1 combines with J gene TRBJ2-1; 9 bases fit TRBD2. The sequenced sample consisted of naive CD8+ T cells from blood, with Jurkat cell RNA spiked in. Subset denoted: FACS-sorted CD8+CD4-CCR7+CD45RA+ naive T cells. The sequence came from a human donor in good health. Some libraries in this study had Jurkat cell RNA spiked in. This chain's CDR3 is CSAPGLASYYNEQFF. The CDR3 DNA reads TGCAGTGCTCCAGGACTAGCGTCCTACTACAATGAGCAGTTCTTC.